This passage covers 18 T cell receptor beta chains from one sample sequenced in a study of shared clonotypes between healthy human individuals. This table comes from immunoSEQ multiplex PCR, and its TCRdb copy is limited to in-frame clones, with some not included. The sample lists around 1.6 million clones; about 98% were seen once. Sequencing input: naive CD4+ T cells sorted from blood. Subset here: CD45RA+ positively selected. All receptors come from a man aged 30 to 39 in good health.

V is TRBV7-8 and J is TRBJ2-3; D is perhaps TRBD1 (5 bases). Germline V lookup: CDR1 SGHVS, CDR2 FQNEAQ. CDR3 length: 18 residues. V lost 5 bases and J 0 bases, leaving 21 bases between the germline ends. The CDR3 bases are TGTGCCAGCAGCGCTCTCCGTGGCAGAAAGGGGAGCACAGATACGCAGTATTTT. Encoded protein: CASSALRGRKGSTDTQYF.

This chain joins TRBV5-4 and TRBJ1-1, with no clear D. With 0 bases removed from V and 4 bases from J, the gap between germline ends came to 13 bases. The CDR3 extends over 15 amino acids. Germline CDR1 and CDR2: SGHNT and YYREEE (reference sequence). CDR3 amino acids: CASSLDLQLGTEAFF. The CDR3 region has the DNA TGTGCCAGCAGCTTGGATTTACAGCTAGGCACTGAAGCTTTCTTT.

CDR3 sequence: CATSGLAGVGEQYF. CDR3 nucleotides: TGTGCCACCTCCGGGCTAGCGGGAGTGGGCGAGCAGTACTTC. The chain is built from TRBV7-9 and TRBJ2-7; 10 nucleotides align to TRBD2. The germline V gene encodes CDR1 SEHNR and CDR2 FQNEAQ (reference sequence). V was pared by 10 bases and J by 6 bases, with 12 bases of the junction left unmatched. This CDR3 is 14 amino acids long.

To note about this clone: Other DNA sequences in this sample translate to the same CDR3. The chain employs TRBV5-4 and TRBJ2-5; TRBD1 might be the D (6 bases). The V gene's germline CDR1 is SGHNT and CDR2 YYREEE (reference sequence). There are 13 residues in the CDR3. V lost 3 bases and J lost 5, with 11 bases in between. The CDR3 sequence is CASSSGVGETQYF. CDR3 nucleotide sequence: TGTGCCAGCAGCTCAGGGGTTGGGGAGACCCAGTACTTC.

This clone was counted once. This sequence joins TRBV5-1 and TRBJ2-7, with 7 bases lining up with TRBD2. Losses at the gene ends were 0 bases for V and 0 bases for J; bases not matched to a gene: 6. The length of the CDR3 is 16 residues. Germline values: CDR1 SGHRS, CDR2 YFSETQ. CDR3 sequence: CASSLGLADLSYEQYF. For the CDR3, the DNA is TGCGCCAGCAGCTTGGGACTAGCTGACCTCTCCTACGAGCAGTACTTC.

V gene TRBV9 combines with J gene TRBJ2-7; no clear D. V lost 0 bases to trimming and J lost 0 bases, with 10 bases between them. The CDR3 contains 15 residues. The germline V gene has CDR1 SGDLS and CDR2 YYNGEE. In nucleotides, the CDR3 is TGTGCCAGCAGCGTAGGCCTCCCTACCTCCTACGAGCAGTACTTC. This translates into CASSVGLPTSYEQYF.

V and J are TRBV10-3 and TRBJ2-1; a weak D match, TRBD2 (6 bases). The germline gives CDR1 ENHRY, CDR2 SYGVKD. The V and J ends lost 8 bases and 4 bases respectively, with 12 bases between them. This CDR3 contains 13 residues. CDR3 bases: TGTGCCATCCGCGGGACCTCTTACAATGAGCAGTTCTTC. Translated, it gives CAIRGTSYNEQFF.

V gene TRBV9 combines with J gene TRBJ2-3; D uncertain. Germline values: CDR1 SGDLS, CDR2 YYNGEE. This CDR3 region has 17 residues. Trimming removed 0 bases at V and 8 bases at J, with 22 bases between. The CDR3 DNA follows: TGTGCCAGCAGCGTAGGGTTGGCAGCCCAAGAGGTTGGTACGCAGTATTTT. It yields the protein CASSVGLAAQEVGTQYF.

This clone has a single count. This CDR3 reads CTSSQDAASGGKWFF. In DNA form, the CDR3 reads TGCACCAGCAGCCAAGATGCGGCTAGCGGGGGCAAGTGGTTCTTC. V gene TRBV1 combines with J gene TRBJ2-1; TRBD2, as called in the table, went unchecked against the DNA. TRBV1 counts as a pseudogene. The CDR3 runs 15 residues.

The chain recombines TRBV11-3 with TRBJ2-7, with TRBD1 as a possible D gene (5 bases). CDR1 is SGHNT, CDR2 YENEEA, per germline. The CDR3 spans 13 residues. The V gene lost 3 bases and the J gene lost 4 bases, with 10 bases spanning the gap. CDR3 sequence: CASSFATGYEQYF. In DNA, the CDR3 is TGTGCCAGCAGCTTCGCAACAGGATACGAGCAGTACTTC.

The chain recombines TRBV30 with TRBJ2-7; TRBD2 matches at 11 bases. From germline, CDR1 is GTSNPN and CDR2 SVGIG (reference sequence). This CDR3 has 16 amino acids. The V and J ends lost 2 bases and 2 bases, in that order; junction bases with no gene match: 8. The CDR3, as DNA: TGTGCCTGGAGTTCAAGACTAGCGGGACTGACCTACGAGCAGTACTTC. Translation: CAWSSRLAGLTYEQYF.

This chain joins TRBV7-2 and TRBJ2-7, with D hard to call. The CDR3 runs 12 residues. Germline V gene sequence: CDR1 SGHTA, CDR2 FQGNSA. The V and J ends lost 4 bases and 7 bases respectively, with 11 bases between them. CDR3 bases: TGTGCCAGCAGCTCCGTTCCTCGGGAGCAGTACTTC. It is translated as CASSSVPREQYF.

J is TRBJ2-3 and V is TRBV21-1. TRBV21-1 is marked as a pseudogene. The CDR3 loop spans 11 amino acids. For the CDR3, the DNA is TGTGCCAGCAGCAACACAGATACGCAGTATTTT. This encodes CASSNTDTQYF.

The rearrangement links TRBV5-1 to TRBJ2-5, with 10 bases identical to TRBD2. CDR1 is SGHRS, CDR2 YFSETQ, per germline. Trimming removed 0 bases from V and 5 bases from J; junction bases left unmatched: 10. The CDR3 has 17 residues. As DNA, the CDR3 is TGCGCCAGCAGCTTGGGACAGCTTCTAGCGGGAGACGAGACCCAGTACTTC. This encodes CASSLGQLLAGDETQYF. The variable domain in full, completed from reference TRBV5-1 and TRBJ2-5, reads KAGVTQTPRYLIKTRGQQVTLSCSPISGHRSVSWYQQTPGQGLQFLFEYFSETQRNKGNFPGRFSGRQFSNSRSEMNVSTLELGDSALYLCASSLGQLLAGDETQYFGPGTRLLVL.

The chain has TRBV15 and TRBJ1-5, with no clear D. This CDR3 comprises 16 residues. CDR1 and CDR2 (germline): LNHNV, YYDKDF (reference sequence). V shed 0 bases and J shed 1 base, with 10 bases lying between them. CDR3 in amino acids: CATSREYHRSNQPQHF. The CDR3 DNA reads TGTGCCACCAGCAGAGAGTATCACAGAAGCAATCAGCCCCAGCATTTT.

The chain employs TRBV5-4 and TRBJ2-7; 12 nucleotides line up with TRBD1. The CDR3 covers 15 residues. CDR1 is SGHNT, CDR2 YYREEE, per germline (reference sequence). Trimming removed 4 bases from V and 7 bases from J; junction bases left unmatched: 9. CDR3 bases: TGTGCCAGCAGCGAACGGGACAGGGGGCGTTGGGAGCAGTACTTC. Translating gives CASSERDRGRWEQYF.

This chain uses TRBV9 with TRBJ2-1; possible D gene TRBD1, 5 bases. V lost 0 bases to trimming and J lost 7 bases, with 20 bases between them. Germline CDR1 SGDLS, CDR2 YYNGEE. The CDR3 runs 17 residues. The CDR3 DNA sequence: TGTGCCAGCAGCGTAGGCCCTCGGAAGGGGCTGTCTAATGAGCAGTTCTTC. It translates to CASSVGPRKGLSNEQFF.

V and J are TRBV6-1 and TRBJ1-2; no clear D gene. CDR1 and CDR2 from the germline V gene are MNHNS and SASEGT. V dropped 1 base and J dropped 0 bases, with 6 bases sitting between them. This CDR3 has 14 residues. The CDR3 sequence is CASSEVGPNYGYTF. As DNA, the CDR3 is TGTGCCAGCAGTGAAGTAGGCCCTAACTATGGCTACACCTTC.